These 6 T cell receptor beta chains came from one sample sequenced in a study of blood T cell repertoires in COVID-19. Method: immunoSEQ multiplex PCR; TCRdb's copy keeps in-frame clones and lacks some. The sample includes 150,000 to 200,000 clones, around 80% seen only once; the top ten take approximately 6%. Material for sequencing was PBMCs or T cells enriched from blood (not recorded which). The receptor source for this set is a middle-aged man who had recovered from COVID-19.

This rearrangement joins TRBV7-9 to TRBJ2-5, with TRBD1 matching 7 bases. CDR1 and CDR2 from the germline V gene are SEHNR and FQNEAQ (reference sequence). Trimming took 4 bases from V and 2 from J; bases not matched to a gene: 4. The CDR3 totals 14 residues. Here the CDR3 reads CASSYDRAQETQYF. The CDR3 DNA reads TGTGCCAGCAGCTATGACAGGGCTCAAGAGACCCAGTACTTC. The full variable domain, in which reference TRBV7-9 and TRBJ2-5 provide the parts outside the CDR3, is DTGVSQNPRHKITKRGQNVTFRCDPISEHNRLYWYRQTLGQGPEFLTYFQNEAQLEKSRLLSDRFSAERPKGSFSTLEIQRTEQGDSAMYLCASSYDRAQETQYFGPGTRLLVL.

The chain couples TRBV15 to TRBJ2-5, with TRBD1 identical over 7 bases. Trimming cost V 1 base and J 2 bases; bases outside gene matches: 13. The CDR3 totals 18 residues. Germline loops: CDR1 LNHNV, CDR2 YYDKDF (reference sequence). CDR3 loop: CATSRAGTELKWQETQYF. CDR3 bases: TGTGCCACCAGCAGAGCCGGGACAGAACTCAAGTGGCAAGAGACCCAGTACTTC.

The V call is TRBV10-2, the J call TRBJ1-1, with D possibly TRBD1 on 6 matching bases. The V gene lost 7 bases and the J gene lost 3 bases, with 12 bases spanning the gap. Germline CDR1 reads WSHSY; CDR2 reads SAAADI. The CDR3 is 13 amino acids. The CDR3 sequence: CASTTGRHTEAFF. The CDR3 region has the DNA TGCGCCAGCACGACAGGAAGGCACACTGAAGCTTTCTTT.

V gene TRBV18 combines with J gene TRBJ1-1; 8 bases match TRBD1. CDR3 length: 15 amino acids. V lost 3 bases to trimming and J lost 3 bases; unmatched junction nucleotides: 6. The germline V gene has CDR1 KGHSH and CDR2 LQKENI. The CDR3 region has the DNA TGTGCCAGCTCACCCTCGGGACAGGATGACACTGAAGCTTTCTTT. This sequence encodes CASSPSGQDDTEAFF.

This chain links TRBV5-1 with TRBJ2-3; no definite D call. Between the trimmed V and J ends, which lost 1 base and 2 bases, there was a span of 8 bases. Germline CDR1 and CDR2: SGHRS and YFSETQ. This CDR3 comprises 14 residues. CDR3: CASSLQADTDTQYF. CDR3 bases: TGCGCCAGCAGCTTGCAGGCAGACACAGATACGCAGTATTTT.

The chain carries TRBV19 and TRBJ1-4; TRBD1 might be the D (5 bases). Germline assignment: CDR1 LNHDA and CDR2 SQIVND (reference sequence). The CDR3 sequence is 14 residues long. V was cut by 7 bases and J by 3 bases, with 12 bases left in between. The CDR3 DNA sequence: TGTGCCAGTACGTTGGGGCCGGCTAATGAAAAACTGTTTTTT. This encodes CASTLGPANEKLFF.